This T cell receptor beta chain was found in a study of shared clonotypes between healthy human individuals. Donors had no recently reported acute infections or vaccinations and were HIV-negative. Per germline, CDR1 KGHSH and CDR2 LQKENI. The CDR3 is 16 residues long. V lost 5 bases and J 5 bases, leaving 21 bases between the germline ends. The authors split each subset's genomic DNA evenly across several immunoSEQ plates. Each PCR replicate from the sorted subsets contained about 200 ng DNA, which is about 30,000 T cell genomes. Per the original methods: ImmunoSEQ output held junction-only sequences without quality scores, so filtering differed. Some clones are missing from TCRdb's copy, which holds only in-frame ones; the method was immunoSEQ multiplex PCR. V and J calls and clone size are copied from that table; D and trimming were computed from the DNA. The data hold hundreds of thousands of clones, with around 67% observed a single time.

The sequence was obtained from a woman aged 30 to 39 in good health. The chain joins TRBV18 to TRBJ1-1, with a tentative D call TRBD1 (5 bases). Sequences were obtained from memory CD4+ T cells sorted from blood. This sample's subset: CD45RA-negative fraction. CDR3 nucleotide sequence: TGTGCCAGCTCAACTCAAAGCCCCGGGGGTGAAACTGAAGCTTTCTTT. This codes for CASSTQSPGGETEAFF.